The 28 T cell receptor beta chains given below trace back to one sample, sequenced in a study of tumor-infiltrating lymphocytes in primary liver carcinoma. Total RNA and DNA came together from approximately 20-30 mg of bulk tissue without cell sorting. TCR beta cDNA was prepared out of about 510 ng total RNA by means of a constant-region primer. It was through three nested multiplex PCR rounds of slightly modified ARM-PCR that TCR beta libraries arose. Forward primers for TRBV1-TRBV30 and a C-beta reverse primer served the first two PCR rounds, at about 9 cycles each. Each CDR3 protein gets one entry after TCRdb re-called the multiplex PCR reads with MiXCR. This sample has about 43,000 distinct CDR3 sequences, with approximately 73% found just once. Sequences were obtained from liver tumor tissue from sampling region 2. Subset specified: tumor region T2, inferior pole. The source of these receptors is a middle-aged man with primary liver carcinoma and hepatitis B virus infection.

The table lists this clonotype with many counts. V gene TRBV7-9 combines with J gene TRBJ2-1; D uncertain. The CDR3 covers 14 residues. The V end was cut by 1 base, the J end by 9 bases, with 13 bases between. Germline CDR1 reads SEHNR; CDR2 reads FQNEAQ (reference sequence). The CDR3 region is CASSLEGSRSEQFF. DNA of the CDR3: TGTGCCAGCAGCTTAGAAGGTAGTCGGTCTGAGCAGTTCTTC. Complete variable domain (other parts from reference TRBV7-9 and TRBJ2-1): DTGVSQNPRHKITKRGQNVTFRCDPISEHNRLYWYRQTLGQGPEFLTYFQNEAQLEKSRLLSDRFSAERPKGSFSTLEIQRTEQGDSAMYLCASSLEGSRSEQFFGPGTRLTVL.

This clonotype is judged medium-sized. The J gene is TRBJ2-1, the V gene TRBV12-3 or TRBV12-4; maybe TRBD2 (6 bases). This CDR3 has 15 residues. Trimming took 7 bases from V and 2 from J, leaving 15 bases between them. The chain's CDR3 is CASTSASDTYNEQFF. As DNA, the CDR3 is TGTGCCAGCACCTCCGCTAGCGACACCTACAATGAGCAGTTCTTC.

This clonotype was seen a few times. This CDR3 is missing its conserved last phenylalanine or tryptophan, likely due to a read error. The chain uses TRBV6-5 and TRBJ2-7; TRBD1 matches 9 bases. CDR3 length: 15 residues. Germline CDR1 is MNHEY and CDR2 is SVGAGI. CDR3 coding DNA: TGTGCCAGCAGACTGGCGGGGACAGGGTCCTACAAGCAGTACTTA. This translates into CASRLAGTGSYKQYL.

As concerns this clonotype: This may be a read error: a much more frequent sequence differs by one nucleotide. The J gene is TRBJ2-7, the V gene TRBV7-9, with D possibly matching TRBD1 (5 bases). Trimming shortened V by 11 bases and J by 1 base, and 15 bases separated the two germline ends. This CDR3 contains 13 residues. In germline, CDR1 is SEHNR, CDR2 FQNEAQ (reference sequence). CDR3: CAGTDSLSYEQYF. CDR3 coding DNA: TGTGCCGGCACCGACAGTTTGTCCTACGAGCAGTACTTC. Based on the CDR3 plus reference TRBV7-9 and TRBJ2-7, the full variable domain is DTGVSQNPRHKITKRGQNVTFRCDPISEHNRLYWYRQTLGQGPEFLTYFQNEAQLEKSRLLSDRFSAERPKGSFSTLEIQRTEQGDSAMYLCAGTDSLSYEQYFGPGTRLTVT.

Notes on this clonotype: One junction end does not reproduce the germline sequence, and a read error may be involved. The chain links TRBV7-6 to TRBJ1-3; D gene uncertain. This CDR3 contains 14 residues. Germline assignment: CDR1 SGHVS and CDR2 FNYEAQ. CDR3 amino acids: CARSLDNSGNTIYF. CDR3 in DNA: TGTGCCAGAAGCTTAGACAACTCTGGAAACACCATATATTTT.

This clonotype was counted ten times or more. The genes are TRBV5-4 and TRBJ2-7; 10 bases match TRBD2. V shed 1 base and J 9 bases; nucleotides not matched to a gene: 10. The CDR3 length is 15 residues. The germline CDR1 and CDR2 sequences are SGHNT and YYREEE (reference sequence). CDR3 in amino acids: CASSLKSASGSRQYF. The CDR3 DNA is TGTGCCAGCAGCTTGAAATCGGCTAGCGGGAGCAGGCAGTACTTC.

With regard to this clonotype: The germline gene is not matched at one end of the junction; a read error may be the cause. The rearrangement links TRBV11-3 to TRBJ1-1; D is unresolved. The CDR3 extends over 13 amino acids. The germline V gene has CDR1 SGHNT and CDR2 YENEEA. CDR3 coding DNA: TGCACCAGCAGGTTAGCAGTTAACACTGAAGCTTTCTTT. Protein sequence: CTSRLAVNTEAFF.

As for this clonotype: The CDR3 does not end in the conserved phenylalanine or tryptophan, so this is likely a read error. CDR3 protein: CASSWEVGEVYEQYL. CDR3 nucleotides: TGTGCCAGCAGCTGGGAAGTGGGAGAGGTCTACGAGCAGTACCTC. The chain is built from TRBV6-1 and TRBJ2-7; the D gene is possibly TRBD2 (5 bases). Trimming removed 6 bases from V and 3 bases from J, with 18 bases in between. Germline CDR1 MNHNS, CDR2 SASEGT. The CDR3 is made up of 15 amino acids.

On this clonotype: The germline gene is not matched at one end of the junction; a read error may be the cause. This chain links TRBV28 with TRBJ2-1, with a possible D match to TRBD1 (5 bases). The germline V gene has CDR1 MDHEN and CDR2 SYDVKM. There are 15 residues in the CDR3. In DNA form, the CDR3 reads TGTGACAGCAGCCCCCCCGTACAGGTTACTTATGAGCAGTTCTTC. This sequence encodes CDSSPPVQVTYEQFF.

As regards this clonotype: One end of the junction is discordant with germline, which a read error may explain. The rearrangement uses TRBV14 and TRBJ1-1; D gene ambiguous. Germline values: CDR1 SGHDN, CDR2 FVKESK. The length of the CDR3 is 14 residues. The CDR3 DNA reads TGTGCAAGCAACCAAGCAGATTCGAACACTGAAGCTTTCTTT. As protein: CASNQADSNTEAFF. The full variable domain, rest sourced from reference TRBV14 and TRBJ1-1, is EAGVTQFPSHSVIEKGQTVTLRCDPISGHDNLYWYRRVMGKEIKFLLHFVKESKQDESGMPNNRFLAERTGGTYSTLKVQPAELEDSGVYFCASNQADSNTEAFFGQGTRLTVV.

Regarding this clonotype: Lacking the conserved final phenylalanine or tryptophan, this CDR3 likely reflects a read error. This chain uses TRBV6-6 with TRBJ1-2; the D gene is possibly TRBD1 (6 bases). The CDR3 totals 14 residues. CDR1 MNHNY and CDR2 SVGAGI come from the germline V gene (reference sequence). The germline V and J ends were trimmed by 7 bases and 4 bases, with 16 bases remaining between them. This CDR3 is CASTLQSDSYGYTS. The DNA of the CDR3 is TGTGCCAGCACCTTACAGTCGGACAGCTATGGCTACACCTCT.

In its sample, this clonotype was seen a few times. A much bigger clone sits one base away, suggesting this may be a read error. This rearrangement joins TRBV28 to TRBJ2-5, with 8 bases fitting TRBD2. The CDR3 totals 17 residues. V shed 4 bases and J 0 bases; nucleotides not matched to a gene: 10. In germline, CDR1 is MDHEN, CDR2 SYDVKM. For the CDR3, the DNA is TGTGCCAGCAGTTCAGGATTGGCTAGCGGGTACCAAGAGACCCAGTACTTC. Amino acids: CASSSGLASGYQETQYF.

Comments on this clonotype: Because the CDR3 is missing its conserved closing phenylalanine or tryptophan, this is likely a read error. The chain combines TRBV6-5 with TRBJ1-1; D unresolved. Germline CDR1 is MNHEY and CDR2 is SVGAGI. The CDR3 runs to 11 residues. CDR3: CASLMNTEAFL. The CDR3 bases are TGTGCCAGCCTAATGAATACTGAAGCTTTCCTT.

Comment on this clonotype: The junction departs from germline at one end; a sequencing error may be responsible. CDR3 sequence reads: CASSEGGNDQPQQF. The CDR3 nucleotides read TGCGCCAGCAGTGAAGGGGGAAATGATCAGCCCCAGCAATTT. The V gene is TRBV6-1, the J gene TRBJ1-5; D is possibly TRBD1 (6 bases). Germline V lookup: CDR1 MNHNS, CDR2 SASEGT. CDR3 length equals 14 residues.

As for this clonotype: As the CDR3 is not closed by the conserved phenylalanine or tryptophan, this likely results from a read error. The rearrangement uses TRBV29-1 and TRBJ2-3; tentative D call: TRBD1 (5 bases). The CDR3 consists of 16 residues. Deletions cut 6 bases from V and 0 bases from J, with 19 bases between. CDR1 is SQVTM, CDR2 ANQGSEA, per germline. CDR3 amino acids: CSVTGVDGRSTDTQYL. The CDR3 DNA follows: TGCAGCGTCACAGGAGTGGACGGACGTAGCACAGATACGCAGTATCTT.

Of note for this clonotype: A read error may explain this, as a much larger clone is one base away. The final CDR3 position lacks the conserved phenylalanine or tryptophan, pointing to a likely read error. V usage is TRBV28 and J usage is TRBJ1-1; maybe TRBD1 (5 bases). CDR3 length: 14 amino acids. Trimming pared 4 bases from V and 6 bases from J, leaving 15 bases between. Per germline, CDR1 MDHEN and CDR2 SYDVKM. In nucleotides, the CDR3 is TGTGCCAGCAGTTCCCCTGTGGGGCGGGCTGAAGCTTTCCTT. Protein product: CASSSPVGRAEAFL.

A note on this clonotype: A much larger clone differs by one base, so this may be a read error. This chain links TRBV2 with TRBJ2-5; D is undetermined. Germline V gives CDR1 SNHLY, CDR2 FYNNEI. V was clipped by 2 bases and J by 5 bases, with 6 bases between them. There are 12 residues in the CDR3. The CDR3 reads CASSEYWETQYF. CDR3 DNA: TGTGCCAGCAGTGAATATTGGGAGACCCAGTACTTC.

To note about this clonotype: Mismatch with germline at one junction end may stem from a read error. This chain uses TRBV12-3 or TRBV12-4 with TRBJ2-1; 8 positions agree with TRBD2. The CDR3 sequence is 19 residues long. This CDR3 reads CTSSLEASGSLPSHNEEFF. DNA of the CDR3: TGTACCAGCAGTTTAGAAGCTAGCGGGTCGCTGCCCTCCCACAATGAGGAGTTCTTC.

Remarks on this clonotype: Here the CDR3 omits its conserved ending phenylalanine or tryptophan, so a read error is the likely source. The DNA is left out, because the CDR3 cannot be placed on it with certainty; the CDR3 is given as TCRdb lists it. This chain links TRBV6-2 or TRBV6-3 with TRBJ1-1. Germline V CDR1 and CDR2: MNHEY, SVGEGT. The CDR3 is 16 residues long, counting both termini. The CDR3 reads CASSYSLVYHHTEVFS.

About this clonotype: The final CDR3 position lacks the conserved phenylalanine or tryptophan, pointing to a likely read error. The DNA is omitted, as the CDR3 cannot be located on it reliably, and the CDR3 follows TCRdb's listing. CDR3 sequence reads: CASSYLGTQETQYS. V and J are TRBV6-6 and TRBJ2-5; no DNA check was done on the table's D call, TRBD1. Germline V gene data show CDR1 as MNHNY and CDR2 as SVGAGI (reference sequence). The CDR3 length is 14 residues, termini included.

This clonotype was detected ten times or more. V and J are TRBV7-9 and TRBJ2-5, with 11 positions matching TRBD1. Germline V gene data show CDR1 as SEHNR and CDR2 as FQNEAQ (reference sequence). CDR3 length: 15 residues. V was clipped by 5 bases and J by 2 bases; unmatched bases: 4. CDR3 nucleotide sequence: TGTGCCAGCAGCCCCCGGGACAGGGGGCAAGAGACCCAGTACTTC. Encoded protein: CASSPRDRGQETQYF.

This clonotype appeared a single time. Lacking the conserved final phenylalanine or tryptophan, this CDR3 likely reflects a read error. The rearrangement links TRBV6-2 or TRBV6-3 to TRBJ2-3; D gene ambiguous. From germline, CDR1 is MNHEY and CDR2 SVGEGT. The CDR3 contains 14 residues. The CDR3 bases are TGTGCCAGCATTTACTCGAGCAGCGCAGATACGCAGTATTCT. Residues: CASIYSSSADTQYS.

The chain uses TRBV6-1 and TRBJ2-7; D perhaps matches TRBD2 (7 bases). Germline CDR1 and CDR2: MNHNS and SASEGT. CDR3 length equals 14 residues. The CDR3 spells CDTDKDSGGNEQYF. The CDR3 nucleotides are TGTGACACTGATAAAGACTCGGGGGGCAACGAGCAGTACTTC.

The V and J genes are TRBV12-3 or TRBV12-4 and TRBJ2-2; D possibly uses TRBD1 or TRBD2 (5 bases each). The CDR3 is 17 residues long. CDR3 loop: CVGSFKGSGSNTGELFF. CDR3 nucleotide sequence: TGTGTCGGCAGTTTTAAGGGGAGCGGTTCGAACACCGGGGAGCTGTTTTTT.

With regard to this clonotype: A much bigger clone sits one base away, suggesting this may be a read error. V usage is TRBV20-1 and J usage is TRBJ1-5, with 10 bases identical to TRBD1. CDR1 and CDR2 from the germline V gene are DFQATT and SNEGSKA (reference sequence). V lost 8 bases and J lost 4; bases outside the gene matches: 11. This CDR3 region has 15 residues. As DNA, the CDR3 is TGCAGTACTATCCGGACAGGGGGTCTTAATCAGCCCCAGCATTTT. This gives the protein CSTIRTGGLNQPQHF.

Note on this clonotype: A read error may produce the germline difference seen at one junction end. The rearrangement joins TRBV29-1 to TRBJ2-5; 9 nucleotides align to TRBD1. The CDR3 has 15 residues. Germline-derived CDR1 and CDR2 are SQVTM and ANQGSEA. CDR3 nucleotides: TGCAGTGTTGAAGTTGGGACAGGGCTGTCGGAGACCCAGTATTTC. It specifies CSVEVGTGLSETQYF.

Of note for this clonotype: One junction end does not reproduce the germline sequence, and a read error may be involved. The chain uses TRBV6-5 and TRBJ2-1; D is unclear. Per the germline V gene, CDR1 is MNHEY and CDR2 is SVGAGI. The CDR3 spans 13 residues. DNA for the CDR3: TGTGCAAGCAGTTACGCAATGGCCAATGGGCAGTTCTTC. It translates to CASSYAMANGQFF.

The CDR3 reads CASSLSVTEAFF. The DNA of the CDR3 is TGTGCCAGCAGCTTGAGCGTCACTGAAGCTTTCTTT. This chain connects TRBV7-9 to TRBJ1-1; D is unclear. Trimming removed 3 bases at V and 4 bases at J, with 6 bases between. Germline CDR1 and CDR2: SEHNR and FQNEAQ (reference sequence). The CDR3 has 12 amino acids.